This record looks at one T cell receptor (beta chain) sequence and its context. Trimming removed 6 bases at V and 7 bases at J, with 21 bases between. CDR3 length equals 15 residues. In germline, CDR1 is SNHLY, CDR2 FYNNEI. The record originates from a study of blood T cell repertoires in COVID-19. Study-wide background: Donors in the United States, Italy and Spain gave samples during acute or convalescent COVID-19. PBMCs, B-cell-depleted T cells, or T cells provided the cDNA or gDNA that made up the material.

Original handling: Estimation of nucleated cell counts was performed using reference gene primer amplification. Clones were read by immunoSEQ multiplex PCR, and TCRdb kept only the in-frame ones, dropping some. V and J calls and clone size are as listed in that table; D and trimming were resolved from the DNA. Of 310,000 or so clones listed, approximately 86% were seen once; the top ten hold about 2.2%. The rearrangement uses TRBV2 and TRBJ1-1; D perhaps matches TRBD1 (6 bases). The sequencing sample was made of peripheral blood. This TCR was sampled from a woman aged 50 to 60 who had recovered from COVID-19. CDR3 residues: CASSGQRSLPFEAFF. CDR3 nucleotide sequence: TGTGCCAGCAGCGGACAGCGAAGTCTCCCATTTGAAGCTTTCTTT.